Detailed here is one T cell receptor (beta chain). The sample comes from a study of cytomegalovirus exposure and HLA in healthy donors. Primers included in the PCR were 60 Vbeta and 13 Jbeta primers. The assay was immunoSEQ multiplex PCR, and TCRdb's table has in-frame clones only and misses some. The sample records approximately 210,000 clones, about 81% being singletons. The sample consisted of PBMCs. The sequence came from a man aged 18 to 35 in good health and CMV-seronegative.

The CDR3 nucleotides are TGTGCCAGCTCACTGAAAACTATAGGCCTTTGGGGGGAGGAAGGCAATGAGCAGTTCTTC. Protein: CASSLKTIGLWGEEGNEQFF. This sequence joins TRBV18 and TRBJ2-1; a weak D match, TRBD2 (6 bases). The germline V and J ends were trimmed by 4 bases and 6 bases, with 31 bases remaining between them. CDR1 is KGHSH, CDR2 LQKENI, per germline. The CDR3 contains 20 residues.